This TCR beta chain was captured in a study of graft-versus-host responses after intestinal transplantation. For the study at large: Recipients underwent multivisceral, liver-intestinal, or isolated intestinal transplants. Induction using anti-thymocyte globulin, followed by tacrolimus and steroids for roughly 3 years, was given to all recipients.

Clones were read by immunoSEQ multiplex PCR, and TCRdb kept only the in-frame ones, dropping some. The sample holds roughly 29,000 clones, 85% to 95% seen once. This CDR3 comprises 16 residues. Germline V gene lookup returns CDR1 MNHNY and CDR2 SVGAGI (reference sequence). V lost 1 base and J 3 bases, leaving 15 bases between the germline ends. The chain links TRBV6-6 to TRBJ2-5; possible D gene TRBD2, 6 bases. This specimen consisted of PBMCs, obtained around 70 days after intestinal transplant. This receptor was identified in a human patient who received an intestinal transplant, so some T cells may come from the graft donor. CDR3 loop: CASSYFSGAIKETQYF. DNA of the CDR3: TGTGCCAGCAGTTACTTTAGCGGAGCGATAAAAGAGACCCAGTACTTC.